Presented here are 19 T cell receptor beta chains from one specimen sequenced in a study of shared clonotypes between healthy human individuals. The repertoire was sequenced with immunoSEQ multiplex PCR; TCRdb's copy has only in-frame clones and lacks some. The sample lists 2 million to 2.5 million clones; over 90% were seen once. The sequenced sample consisted of naive CD4+ T cells from PBMCs. This sample's subset: CD45RA+ positively selected. These TCRs come from a man aged 18 to 29 in good health. Some clones in this sample may be carry-over from other donors' samples.

CDR3 amino acids: CASSLDSFSSYNEQFF. In nucleotides, the CDR3 is TGTGCCAGCAGCTTAGACAGTTTTTCCTCCTACAATGAGCAGTTCTTC. The chain joins TRBV25-1 to TRBJ2-1, with D maybe TRBD1 (5 bases). CDR1 and CDR2 from the germline V gene are MGHDK and SYGVNS. V lost 6 bases, J lost 0 bases, and 15 bases lay in between. The CDR3 consists of 16 residues.

The CDR3: CASSDRGVTGQVNYGYTF. The DNA of the CDR3 is TGTGCCAGCAGCGACCGGGGGGTGACAGGGCAAGTTAACTATGGCTACACCTTC. This chain links TRBV11-2 with TRBJ1-2, with 7 bases matching TRBD1. CDR1 and CDR2 (germline): SGHAT, FQNNGV. The CDR3 is 18 amino acids. Losses at the gene ends were 5 bases for V and 1 base for J; bases not matched to a gene: 16.

The gene calls are TRBV11-3 and TRBJ2-2; D is perhaps TRBD2 (6 bases). Germline lookup yields CDR1 SGHNT and CDR2 YENEEA. CDR3 size: 15 residues. V was shortened by 1 base and J by 6 bases, with 12 bases between the two germline ends. DNA for the CDR3: TGTGCCAGCAGCTTAGCCCCGGGGGTGGCCGGGGAGCTGTTTTTT. This translates into CASSLAPGVAGELFF.

The chain carries TRBV5-6 and TRBJ2-3; 7 bases are a match to TRBD2. The CDR3 has 15 amino acids. CDR1 is SGHDT and CDR2 is YYEEEE in the germline V gene. V dropped 4 bases and J dropped 1; count of bases not matched to a gene: 6. CDR3 protein: CASSPRGRGTDTQYF. As DNA, the CDR3 is TGTGCCAGCAGCCCGCGGGGGAGGGGCACAGATACGCAGTATTTT.

This clone was seen just once. V and J are TRBV2 and TRBJ1-1; D ambiguous. The CDR3 spans 12 residues. CDR1 and CDR2 from the germline V gene are SNHLY and FYNNEI. Trimming removed 7 bases from V and 1 base from J, with 7 bases in between. CDR3 in amino acids: CASTEENTEAFF. The CDR3 region has the DNA TGTGCCAGCACCGAGGAGAACACTGAAGCTTTCTTT.

This chain connects TRBV21-1 to TRBJ2-7. TRBV21-1 is a listed pseudogene. This CDR3 region has 11 residues. The CDR3 region has the DNA TGTGCTCCCCTTGGGGCCTACGAGCAGTACTTC. Its translation: CAPLGAYEQYF.

The genes are TRBV5-3 and TRBJ2-2, with a tentative D call TRBD2 (5 bases). TRBV5-3 is assigned to the ORF class and has an uncertain function. The CDR3 sequence is 17 residues long. Trimming cost V 2 bases and J 0 bases, with 14 bases left between them. CDR3 loop: CARSFVCSAPNTGELFF. The CDR3 coding sequence is TGTGCCAGAAGCTTTGTGTGTAGCGCCCCGAACACCGGGGAGCTGTTTTTT.

The sample holds one count of this clone. In the same sample, other DNA sequences code for this CDR3. The rearrangement joins TRBV19 to TRBJ2-7; D might be TRBD2 (5 bases). Trimming removed 3 bases at V and 3 bases at J, with 9 bases between. The germline gives CDR1 LNHDA, CDR2 SQIVND (reference sequence). This CDR3 contains 13 residues. The CDR3 reads CASSIPGLYEQYF. In DNA form, the CDR3 reads TGTGCCAGTAGTATCCCTGGACTCTACGAGCAGTACTTC. Supplemented by reference TRBV19 and TRBJ2-7, the full variable domain reads DGGITQSPKYLFRKEGQNVTLSCEQNLNHDAMYWYRQDPGQGLRLIYYSQIVNDFQKGDIAEGYSVSREKKESFPLTVTSAQKNPTAFYLCASSIPGLYEQYFGPGTRLTVT.

The chain recombines TRBV23-1 with TRBJ2-1; TRBD2 might be the D (6 bases). TRBV23-1 is an ORF; its function is uncertain. The CDR3 has 13 residues. Written as DNA, the CDR3 is TGCGCTACCGGGGGTAATGAGGACAATGAGCAGTTCTTC. Protein: CATGGNEDNEQFF.

The J gene is TRBJ1-1, the V gene TRBV15; weak D call: TRBD1 (5 bases). CDR3 length equals 13 residues. CDR1 LNHNV and CDR2 YYDKDF come from the germline V gene (reference sequence). The germline V and J ends were trimmed by 4 bases and 0 bases, with 6 bases remaining between them. CDR3 nucleotide sequence: TGTGCCACCAGCAAGACAGTGAACACTGAAGCTTTCTTT. It is translated as CATSKTVNTEAFF. Full variable domain (rest looked up from reference TRBV15 and TRBJ1-1): DAMVIQNPRYQVTQFGKPVTLSCSQTLNHNVMYWYQQKSSQAPKLLFHYYDKDFNNEADTPDNFQSRRPNTSFCFLDIRSPGLGDTAMYLCATSKTVNTEAFFGQGTRLTVV.

This clone was found once. CDR3 sequence reads: CAWNPGGQNTEAFF. Here the CDR3 DNA reads TGTGCCTGGAACCCAGGGGGGCAAAACACTGAAGCTTTCTTT. The V call is TRBV30, the J call TRBJ1-1, with 7 bases fitting TRBD1. The junction had 7 bases not matched to a gene; V was cut back by 4 bases and J by 2 bases. The CDR3 is 14 amino acids. Germline V gene data show CDR1 as GTSNPN and CDR2 as SVGIG (reference sequence). The complete variable domain, with remaining parts taken from reference TRBV30 and TRBJ1-1, reads SQTIHQWPATLVQPVGSPLSLECTVEGTSNPNLYWYRQAAGRGLQLLFYSVGIGQISSEVPQNLSASRPQDRQFILSSKKLLLSDSGFYLCAWNPGGQNTEAFFGQGTRLTVV.

V and J are TRBV11-3 and TRBJ2-1; D tentatively fits TRBD1 or TRBD2 (5 bases each). The V end was cut by 8 bases, the J end by 16 bases, with 24 bases between. Germline values: CDR1 SGHNT, CDR2 YENEEA. CDR3 length equals 13 residues. In DNA, the CDR3 is TGTGCCAGCGGCGTCGAGGGTCGGGACGAGACCTTCTTC. Protein product: CASGVEGRDETFF. Together with reference TRBV11-3 and TRBJ2-1, the CDR3 gives the full variable domain: EAGVVQSPRYKIIEKKQPVAFWCNPISGHNTLYWYLQNLGQGPELLIRYENEEAVDDSQLPKDRFSAERLKGVDSTLKIQPAELGDSAVYLCASGVEGRDETFFGPGTRLTVL.

The chain recombines TRBV9 with TRBJ1-1; a possible D gene is TRBD1 (6 bases). V lost 4 bases to trimming and J lost 0 bases, with 19 bases between them. The CDR3 runs to 17 residues. Germline V CDR1 and CDR2: SGDLS, YYNGEE. The CDR3 nucleotides are TGTGCCAGCAGCCCCTCGACAGGTCTGGTCATGAACACTGAAGCTTTCTTT. It encodes CASSPSTGLVMNTEAFF.

This clone was seen once. The same CDR3 is also encoded by other DNA sequences in this sample. The rearrangement joins TRBV5-1 to TRBJ2-1; D possibly corresponds to TRBD2 (5 bases). Deletions cut 0 bases from V and 10 bases from J, with 5 bases between. Germline V gene sequence: CDR1 SGHRS, CDR2 YFSETQ. This CDR3 comprises 11 residues. This CDR3 reads CASSLGLEQFF. Written as DNA, the CDR3 is TGCGCCAGCAGCTTGGGACTAGAGCAGTTCTTC.

The CDR3 nucleotides are TGTGCCAGTAGTTCCCACCCGGGGCGACCCTACGAGCAGTACTTC. Translated: CASSSHPGRPYEQYF. This chain joins TRBV19 and TRBJ2-7, with D perhaps being TRBD1 or TRBD2 (5 bases each). Per germline, CDR1 LNHDA and CDR2 SQIVND (reference sequence). Trimming shortened V by 5 bases and J by 2 bases, and 16 bases separated the two germline ends. This CDR3 is built from 15 residues.

The chain links TRBV5-4 to TRBJ2-7, with a possible D match to TRBD2 (6 bases). V was pared by 4 bases and J by 3 bases, with 17 bases between. CDR3 length: 15 residues. The germline CDR1 and CDR2 sequences are SGHNT and YYREEE (reference sequence). The CDR3 region has the DNA TGTGCCAGCAGCCAACCGGGACTTTCCCTCTACGAGCAGTACTTC. This codes for CASSQPGLSLYEQYF.

V is TRBV9 and J is TRBJ2-1; tentatively, D is TRBD1 (5 bases). Germline V gives CDR1 SGDLS, CDR2 YYNGEE. V was shortened by 1 base and J by 9 bases, with 14 bases between the two germline ends. This CDR3 is built from 14 residues. In DNA, the CDR3 is TGTGCCAGCAGCGTAACGGGCCAGGGATTTGAGCAGTTCTTC. Protein: CASSVTGQGFEQFF.

The chain combines TRBV7-8 with TRBJ2-5; D call uncertain. From germline, CDR1 is SGHVS and CDR2 FQNEAQ. There are 15 residues in the CDR3. Trimming took off 3 bases at V and 4 bases at J, with 15 bases between the two ends. CDR3 nucleotide sequence: TGTGCCAGCAGCTTGTTAGTATTAAGGGCAGAGACCCAGTACTTC. It is translated as CASSLLVLRAETQYF.

The sample holds one count of this clone. The chain carries TRBV5-1 and TRBJ2-7, with 8 bases identical to TRBD2. This CDR3 has 14 amino acids. Germline CDR1 reads SGHRS; CDR2 reads YFSETQ. Trimming at V came to 3 bases and at J to 3 bases, leaving 5 bases not matched to a gene. For the CDR3, the DNA is TGCGCCAGCAGCTACATAGCGGGATTCTACGAGCAGTACTTC. Amino acids: CASSYIAGFYEQYF.